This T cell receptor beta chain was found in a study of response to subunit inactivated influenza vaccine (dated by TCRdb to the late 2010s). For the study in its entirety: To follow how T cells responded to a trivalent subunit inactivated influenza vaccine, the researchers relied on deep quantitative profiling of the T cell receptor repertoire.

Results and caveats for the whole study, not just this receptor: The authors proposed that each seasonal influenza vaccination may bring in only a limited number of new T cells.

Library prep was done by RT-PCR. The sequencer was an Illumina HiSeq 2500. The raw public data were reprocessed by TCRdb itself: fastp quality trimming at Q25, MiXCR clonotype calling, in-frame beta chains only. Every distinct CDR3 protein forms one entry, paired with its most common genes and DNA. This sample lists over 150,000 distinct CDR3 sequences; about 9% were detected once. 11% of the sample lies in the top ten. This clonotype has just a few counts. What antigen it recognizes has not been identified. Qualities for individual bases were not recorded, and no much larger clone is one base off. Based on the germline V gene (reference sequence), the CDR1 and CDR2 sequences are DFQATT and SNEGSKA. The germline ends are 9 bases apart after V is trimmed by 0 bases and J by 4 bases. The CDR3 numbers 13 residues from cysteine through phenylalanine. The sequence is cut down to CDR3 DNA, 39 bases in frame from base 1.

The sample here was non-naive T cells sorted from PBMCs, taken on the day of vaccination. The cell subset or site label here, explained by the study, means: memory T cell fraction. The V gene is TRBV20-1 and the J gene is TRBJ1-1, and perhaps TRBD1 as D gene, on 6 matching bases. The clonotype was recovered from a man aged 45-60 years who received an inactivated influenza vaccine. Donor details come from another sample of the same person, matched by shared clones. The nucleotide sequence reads TGCAGTGCTAGAGATGTAGGGGGCACTGAAGCTTTCTTT. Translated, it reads CSARDVGGTEAFF.